One and the same sample provided the 22 T cell receptor beta chains below, sequenced in a study of STAT5B mutations in CD4+ large granular lymphocyte leukemia. Sequencing was performed with immunoSEQ multiplex PCR; in TCRdb, only in-frame clones are kept and a portion is missing. The table lists around 24,000 clones, 74% of them singletons. The specimen sequenced was CD4+ T cells from blood buffy coats. These receptors were collected from a human donor in good health.

The chain employs TRBV6-5 and TRBJ1-4; D gene unclear. Germline CDR1 MNHEY, CDR2 SVGAGI. The ends were cut back, 4 bases at V and 0 bases at J, with 12 bases in the middle. This CDR3 has 16 amino acids. In DNA form, the CDR3 reads TGTGCCAGCAGTTCCACCTTTGGGGCAACTAATGAAAAACTGTTTTTT. Amino acid sequence: CASSSTFGATNEKLFF.

The chain joins TRBV6-5 to TRBJ1-2; TRBD1 aligns across 8 bases. Germline V gives CDR1 MNHEY, CDR2 SVGAGI. Trimming took 2 bases from V and 4 from J; bases not matched to a gene: 6. The CDR3 loop spans 15 amino acids. CDR3 sequence: CASSYSRQGSYGYTF. CDR3 in DNA: TGTGCCAGCAGTTACAGTCGACAGGGGTCCTATGGCTACACCTTC.

CDR3 nucleotide sequence: TGTGCCAGCTCACCAAGAGGGTTTGGAAACACCATATATTTT. It is translated as CASSPRGFGNTIYF. V usage is TRBV18 and J usage is TRBJ1-3; D gene unclear. This CDR3 is 14 amino acids long. From germline, CDR1 is KGHSH and CDR2 LQKENI. V gave up 2 bases and J gave up 3 bases, with 8 bases separating them.

The chain combines TRBV11-1 with TRBJ1-2; weak D call: TRBD1 (6 bases). V was clipped by 5 bases and J by 4 bases, with 11 bases between them. CDR1 is SGHAT, CDR2 FQDESV, per germline (reference sequence). This CDR3 spans 13 amino acids. The CDR3 DNA reads TGTGCCAGCAGCCCAGACAGGTCCTATGGCTACACCTTC. Protein product: CASSPDRSYGYTF.

The V and J genes are TRBV6-5 and TRBJ2-7, with TRBD1 matching over 9 bases. Germline lookup yields CDR1 MNHEY and CDR2 SVGAGI. The junction had 5 bases not matched to a gene; V was cut back by 6 bases and J by 2 bases. CDR3 length: 14 amino acids. The CDR3 nucleotides read TGTGCCAGCAGGAAGACAGGGGGAGCCTACGAGCAGTACGTC. This sequence encodes CASRKTGGAYEQYV.

There are a few counts of this clone. The J gene is TRBJ2-3, the V gene TRBV11-3; 9 bases map to TRBD1. CDR1 and CDR2 (germline): SGHNT, YENEEA. The CDR3 is made up of 16 amino acids. J gave up 4 bases and V 2 bases, and 7 bases lay outside the gene matches. CDR3 in DNA: TGTGCCAGCAGCTTAAGGAGGGGACAGGGTCCAGATACGCAGTATTTT. It specifies CASSLRRGQGPDTQYF.

The J gene is TRBJ2-3, the V gene TRBV28; perhaps TRBD2 as D (5 bases). The CDR3 runs to 14 residues. The germline V gene encodes CDR1 MDHEN and CDR2 SYDVKM. Trimming shortened V by 5 bases and J by 0 bases, and 9 bases separated the two germline ends. CDR3: CASSPWTSTDTQYF. The CDR3 DNA is TGTGCCAGCAGTCCCTGGACTAGCACAGATACGCAGTATTTT.

The V and J genes are TRBV9 and TRBJ1-5; D gene unclear. This CDR3 contains 15 residues. V shed 0 bases and J shed 0 bases, with 7 bases lying between them. Germline values: CDR1 SGDLS, CDR2 YYNGEE. In DNA form, the CDR3 reads TGTGCCAGCAGCGTAGGGGTGAATAGCAATCAGCCCCAGCATTTT. Encoded protein: CASSVGVNSNQPQHF.

This CDR3 is CASSDKGAGSPLHF. The DNA for the CDR3 is TGTGCCAGCAGTGACAAGGGGGCTGGTTCACCCCTCCACTTT. J is TRBJ1-6 and V is TRBV6-4; the match to TRBD1 covers 7 bases. The V and J ends lost 2 bases and 9 bases, in that order; junction bases with no gene match: 4. This CDR3 has 14 residues. Germline V gives CDR1 MRHNA, CDR2 SNTAGT.

By sample fraction, this clone is medium-sized (0.01 to 0.1%). This chain connects TRBV7-8 to TRBJ1-3; tentatively, D is TRBD1 (6 bases). The V and J ends lost 2 bases and 10 bases respectively, with 15 bases between them. The CDR3 consists of 14 residues. CDR1 is SGHVS and CDR2 is FQNEAQ in the germline V gene. This CDR3 is CASSLSVNQGTIYF. For the CDR3, the DNA is TGTGCCAGCAGCTTATCAGTGAACCAGGGGACCATATATTTT.

The chain links TRBV11-1 to TRBJ2-1, with 10 bases lining up with TRBD1. The CDR3 sequence is 17 residues long. The germline CDR1 and CDR2 sequences are SGHAT and FQDESV (reference sequence). Trimming at V came to 1 base and at J to 3 bases, leaving 6 bases not matched to a gene. The CDR3 protein is CASSLVWDRGIYNEQFF. Written as DNA, the CDR3 is TGTGCCAGCAGCTTAGTCTGGGACAGGGGAATCTACAATGAGCAGTTCTTC.

V and J are TRBV19 and TRBJ2-3; D might be TRBD2 (7 bases). The CDR3 extends over 14 amino acids. V shed 2 bases and J shed 5 bases, with 11 bases lying between them. CDR1 is LNHDA, CDR2 SQIVND, per germline (reference sequence). The CDR3 DNA reads TGTGCCAGTAGTATATCGGGGGGCTTAGATACGCAGTATTTT. The encoded protein is CASSISGGLDTQYF.

The chain's CDR3 is CAWNPGQGLEQFF. CDR3 nucleotides: TGTGCCTGGAACCCGGGACAGGGGTTGGAGCAGTTCTTC. V and J are TRBV30 and TRBJ2-1; 10 bases map to TRBD1. Germline values: CDR1 GTSNPN, CDR2 SVGIG (reference sequence). J was trimmed by 10 bases and V by 4 bases; bases with no gene match: 7. The CDR3 spans 13 residues.

The CDR3 DNA reads TGTGCCAGCAGCTTGGGGACAGTACCTACAATATTTCAGTTCTTC. This translates into CASSLGTVPTIFQFF. The chain has TRBV7-2 and TRBJ2-1; 7 bases line up with TRBD1. Germline-derived CDR1 and CDR2 are SGHTA and FQGNSA. Trimming at V came to 3 bases and at J to 13 bases, leaving 15 bases not matched to a gene. The CDR3 is made up of 15 amino acids.

This rearrangement joins TRBV7-8 to TRBJ2-7; the match to TRBD2 covers 8 bases. This CDR3 region has 15 residues. Germline lookup yields CDR1 SGHVS and CDR2 FQNEAQ. V lost 3 bases, J lost 4 bases, and 8 bases stayed unmatched. The DNA for the CDR3 is TGTGCCAGCAGCTTCGAAGCGGGAGTGACATACGAGCAGTACTTC. Translating it yields CASSFEAGVTYEQYF.

This clone was detected a few times. The chain carries TRBV2 and TRBJ1-6, with D uncertain. The V end lost 4 bases, the J end lost 9 bases, and 7 bases lay between the germline ends. CDR3 length: 12 residues. Germline assignment: CDR1 SNHLY and CDR2 FYNNEI. The CDR3 reads CASSARRSPLHF. The CDR3 DNA follows: TGTGCCAGCAGTGCGCGGCGTTCACCCCTCCACTTT.

The chain joins TRBV20-1 to TRBJ2-5, with D hard to call. V was clipped by 6 bases and J by 0 bases, with 5 bases between them. CDR1 and CDR2 (germline): DFQATT, SNEGSKA (reference sequence). This CDR3 has 11 residues. CDR3 residues: CSAAYQETQYF. DNA of the CDR3: TGCAGTGCCGCGTACCAAGAGACCCAGTACTTC.

This rearrangement joins TRBV28 to TRBJ1-4; D is unclear. Trimming took off 3 bases at V and 5 bases at J, with 13 bases between the two ends. CDR3 length: 15 residues. Germline assignment: CDR1 MDHEN and CDR2 SYDVKM. Here the CDR3 reads CASSFPPPRNEKLFF. The DNA for the CDR3 is TGTGCCAGCAGTTTTCCGCCTCCCCGAAATGAAAAACTGTTTTTT.

The chain has TRBV28 and TRBJ1-5, with D maybe TRBD1 (5 bases). V was trimmed by 4 bases and J by 6 bases, leaving 7 bases between them. CDR3 length: 12 amino acids. The germline CDR1 and CDR2 sequences are MDHEN and SYDVKM. As DNA, the CDR3 is TGTGCCAGCAGTTACCAGGGTCAGCCCCAGCATTTT. Translated, it gives CASSYQGQPQHF.

This clone qualifies as medium-sized. The rearrangement joins TRBV10-2 to TRBJ2-7, with D possibly being TRBD2 (6 bases). This CDR3 has 13 residues. V lost 2 bases and J 4 bases, leaving 9 bases between the germline ends. Germline V gives CDR1 WSHSY, CDR2 SAAADI. Written as DNA, the CDR3 is TGCGCCAGCAGTGAGCTAGCGAGGTACGAGCAGTACTTC. This gives the protein CASSELARYEQYF.

The V gene is TRBV27, the J gene TRBJ2-3; TRBD2 might be the D (6 bases). CDR1 and CDR2 (germline): MNHEY, SMNVEV (reference sequence). The CDR3 runs 14 residues. Between the trimmed V and J ends, which lost 1 base and 4 bases, there was a span of 9 bases. The CDR3 coding sequence is TGTGCCAGCAGTTTATTAGCTAGCGCAGATACGCAGTATTTT. Translated, it gives CASSLLASADTQYF.

The V and J genes are TRBV19 and TRBJ1-1, with TRBD1 as a possible D gene (6 bases). CDR3 size: 15 residues. Germline V gene lookup returns CDR1 LNHDA and CDR2 SQIVND (reference sequence). V lost 2 bases and J 0 bases, leaving 10 bases between the germline ends. The CDR3 region has the DNA TGTGCCAGTAGTATAAGGACAGACTTGAACACTGAAGCTTTCTTT. Its protein is CASSIRTDLNTEAFF. The full variable domain, rest sourced from reference TRBV19 and TRBJ1-1, is DGGITQSPKYLFRKEGQNVTLSCEQNLNHDAMYWYRQDPGQGLRLIYYSQIVNDFQKGDIAEGYSVSREKKESFPLTVTSAQKNPTAFYLCASSIRTDLNTEAFFGQGTRLTVV.